The clone carrying this T cell receptor (beta chain) was counted ten times or more. The diagnoses drew upon clinical symptoms, serum thyroxine and TRAb, thyroid ultrasound and orbital computed tomography. This record comes from a study of T cells in Graves' hyperthyroidism and ophthalmopathy. RNA transcripts provided the source from which TCR beta CDR3 regions were amplified. The HTBI primer set was used in a first-round RT-PCR of the TCR CDR3. TCRdb fed the multiplex PCR reads into MiXCR, producing one record per CDR3 protein. The data show more than 300,000 distinct CDR3 sequences, with under 15% seen just once and less than 10% held by the top ten. In germline, CDR1 is SEHNR, CDR2 FQNEAQ (reference sequence). This CDR3 has 12 residues. V was pared by 5 bases and J by 6 bases, with 2 bases of the junction left unmatched.

The sequence derives from a young woman with Graves' hyperthyroidism. The V and J genes are TRBV7-9 and TRBJ2-7; 9 positions match TRBD1. Source material: blood. This chain's CDR3 is CASSGGQGEQYF. DNA of the CDR3: TGTGCCAGCAGCGGGGGACAGGGCGAGCAGTACTTC.